Listed below are T cell receptor beta chains from one sample, sequenced in a study of blood T cell repertoires in COVID-19. The assay was immunoSEQ multiplex PCR, and TCRdb's table has in-frame clones only and misses some. The table lists approximately 140,000 clones, almost 85% of them singletons, with approximately 16% in the top ten. The sample taken for sequencing was peripheral blood. The receptors stem from a human donor with acute or convalescent COVID-19. The donor label of this sample is uncertain. CDR3s include the opening cysteine and the closing phenylalanine or tryptophan. The order of the fields is V gene, D gene, clone size, J gene, CDR3 protein, CDR3 DNA. The D gene is left open where the match is weak. The size of a clone is reported for some rows only, either as once, few or many, or as a class for expanded clones.

>TRBV6-1|NA|NA|TRBJ2-3
CASSERSGATDTQYF
TGTGCCAGCAGTGAAAGAAGTGGAGCGACAGATACGCAGTATTTT
>TRBV7-2|NA|NA|TRBJ1-3
CASSRGGGGGNTIYF
TGTGCCAGCAGCCGCGGGGGGGGAGGAGGAAACACCATATATTTT
>TRBV30|TRBD1|NA|TRBJ1-4
CAWETGGYEKLFF
TGTGCCTGGGAGACAGGGGGCTATGAAAAACTGTTTTTT
>TRBV6-1|NA|NA|TRBJ2-7
CASSDQGYEQYF
TGTGCCAGCAGTGATCAGGGATACGAGCAGTACTTC
>TRBV7-2|NA|NA|TRBJ1-3
CASSFNRDGNTIYF
TGTGCCAGCAGCTTTAACAGGGATGGAAACACCATATATTTT
>TRBV5-1|TRBD2|NA|TRBJ2-1
CASSPRVGLAGDDEQFF
TGCGCCAGCAGCCCAAGGGTCGGACTAGCGGGGGACGATGAGCAGTTCTTC
>TRBV7-9|NA|NA|TRBJ2-5
CASSLGRQARTYQETQYF
TGTGCCAGCAGCTTAGGACGACAGGCCAGGACTTACCAAGAGACCCAGTACTTC
>TRBV27|TRBD1|NA|TRBJ1-2
CASSLRPGQGYGYTF
TGTGCCAGCAGTTTAAGACCGGGACAGGGTTATGGCTACACCTTC
>TRBV5-1|TRBD1|NA|TRBJ2-1
CASSWGTGAYNEQFF
TGCGCCAGCAGCTGGGGGACAGGGGCCTACAATGAGCAGTTCTTC
>TRBV5-1|NA|few|TRBJ2-7
CASSQTGPIYEQYF
TGCGCCAGCAGCCAGACAGGCCCCATTTACGAGCAGTACTTC
>TRBV5-5|NA|once|TRBJ1-2
CASSVQANYGYTF
TGTGCCAGCAGCGTTCAGGCTAACTATGGCTACACCTTC
>TRBV2|TRBD1|few|TRBJ2-3
CATRRDRGLADTQYF
TGTGCCACCAGACGGGACAGGGGGCTAGCAGATACGCAGTATTTT
>TRBV14|NA|NA|TRBJ1-1
CASSQDLRERRVGEAFF
TGTGCCAGCAGCCAAGATCTAAGGGAAAGGAGGGTCGGTGAAGCTTTCTTT
>TRBV29-1|NA|NA|TRBJ1-2
CSVESVLGDYGYTF
TGCAGCGTTGAGTCGGTGTTAGGGGACTATGGCTACACCTTC
>TRBV5-1|TRBD1|NA|TRBJ2-3
CASSFGQGLDTQYF
TGCGCCAGCAGCTTTGGACAGGGGTTGGATACGCAGTATTTT
>TRBV2|TRBD1|many|TRBJ2-7
CASSEGDRPYEQYF
TGTGCCAGCAGTGAAGGGGACAGACCCTACGAGCAGTACTTC
>TRBV6-5|TRBD1|NA|TRBJ2-7
CASSYSTGRTYEQYF
TGTGCCAGCAGTTACTCGACAGGGCGGACCTACGAGCAGTACTTC
>TRBV5-1|NA|NA|TRBJ1-1
CASSLNPGTTNTEAFF
TGCGCCAGCAGCCTCAACCCCGGGACAACGAACACTGAAGCTTTCTTT
>TRBV5-1|TRBD1|NA|TRBJ1-1
CASSRDRGPATEAFF
TGCGCCAGCAGCCGGGACAGGGGGCCGGCAACTGAAGCTTTCTTT
>TRBV6-1|NA|NA|TRBJ2-3
CASSEGPGLQPDTQYF
TGTGCCAGCAGTGAAGGGCCGGGACTCCAGCCAGATACGCAGTATTTT
>TRBV6-2/TRBV6-3|NA|few|TRBJ1-5
CASSPVGGSGQPQHF
TGTGCCAGCAGCCCCGTGGGGGGAAGTGGACAGCCCCAGCATTTT
>TRBV19|TRBD1|NA|TRBJ1-2
CASNAGGYYGYTF
TGTGCCAGTAATGCAGGGGGCTACTATGGCTACACCTTC
>TRBV7-3|NA|NA|TRBJ1-2
CASSPPGGALDGYTF
TGTGCCAGCAGCCCCCCCGGGGGGGCACTCGATGGCTACACCTTC
>TRBV4-3|TRBD1|NA|TRBJ2-7
CASSQEPGQGGYEQYF
TGCGCCAGCAGCCAAGAGCCGGGACAGGGAGGGTACGAGCAGTACTTC
>TRBV7-9|NA|NA|TRBJ2-5
CASSFLGLQETQYF
TGTGCCAGCAGCTTCCTGGGGCTCCAAGAGACCCAGTACTTC
>TRBV15|NA|NA|TRBJ2-3
CAISPRDPTDTQYF
TGTGCCATCAGTCCTCGGGATCCCACAGATACGCAGTATTTT
>TRBV3-1/TRBV3-2|TRBD2|NA|TRBJ2-1
CASSHQGIDGRGRLAYNEQFF
TGTGCCAGCAGCCACCAAGGAATAGACGGGAGGGGGAGGCTTGCGTACAATGAGCAGTTCTTC
>TRBV14|NA|NA|TRBJ2-4
CASSLRGAKNIQYF
TGTGCCAGCAGCCTGCGGGGAGCCAAAAACATTCAGTACTTC
>TRBV28|NA|NA|TRBJ1-2
CASSLTPQSFSNYGYTF
TGTGCCAGCAGTTTAACCCCACAGAGCTTTTCTAACTATGGCTACACCTTC
>TRBV2|TRBD1|NA|TRBJ2-7
CASSGTGGVYEQYF
TGTGCCAGCAGCGGGACAGGGGGCGTTTACGAGCAGTACTTC
>TRBV7-9|NA|NA|TRBJ1-6
CASSLDFSSPLHF
TGTGCCAGCAGCTTGGACTTCAGTTCACCCCTCCACTTT
>TRBV5-1|TRBD1|once|TRBJ1-1
CASSWDRGNTEAFF
TGCGCCAGCAGCTGGGACAGGGGGAACACTGAAGCTTTCTTT
>TRBV5-8|NA|NA|TRBJ1-2
CASSFWGGRNGYGYTF
TGTGCCAGCAGCTTCTGGGGGGGGCGCAATGGCTATGGCTACACCTTC
>TRBV29-1|TRBD2|many|TRBJ2-7
CSVGLAGLYGEQYF
TGCAGCGTCGGACTAGCGGGGTTATATGGAGAGCAGTACTTC
>TRBV2|NA|NA|TRBJ2-3
CASRLVTDTQYF
TGTGCCAGCAGACTAGTCACAGATACGCAGTATTTT
>TRBV2|NA|few|TRBJ1-4
CASSAGRTNEKLFF
TGTGCCAGCAGTGCAGGGAGGACTAATGAAAAACTGTTTTTT
>TRBV6-1|TRBD1|NA|TRBJ2-1
CASSEDRGIYNEQFF
TGTGCCAGCAGTGAAGACAGGGGGATCTACAATGAGCAGTTCTTC
>TRBV29-1|TRBD1|NA|TRBJ2-7
CSVDLTGSAVEQYF
TGCAGCGTTGACCTGACAGGGTCCGCGGTGGAGCAGTACTTC
>TRBV7-6|NA|NA|TRBJ2-1
CASSLDGLAERGEQFF
TGTGCCAGCAGCTTAGATGGGCTAGCGGAGAGGGGGGAGCAGTTCTTC
>TRBV19|TRBD1|NA|TRBJ1-6
CASTTKSDRGNSPLHF
TGTGCCAGTACCACAAAGTCGGACAGGGGGAATTCACCCCTCCACTTT
>TRBV4-3|TRBD2|NA|TRBJ2-1
CASSQEGGLAGYNEQFF
TGCGCCAGCAGCCAAGAAGGTGGCCTAGCGGGGTACAATGAGCAGTTCTTC
>TRBV6-5|NA|NA|TRBJ1-5
CASSYKWRGRNQPQHF
TGTGCCAGCAGTTACAAGTGGCGGGGGCGGAATCAGCCCCAGCATTTT
>TRBV19|NA|NA|TRBJ2-2
CASSRPGTYTGELFF
TGTGCCAGTAGTCGTCCGGGGACTTACACCGGGGAGCTGTTTTTT
>TRBV6-6|TRBD2|NA|TRBJ2-5
CASSLPGGGQETQYF
TGTGCCAGCAGCTTACCGGGCGGGGGGCAAGAGACCCAGTACTTC
>TRBV29-1|TRBD1|NA|TRBJ1-5
CSVLTGADNQPQHF
TGCAGCGTCCTAACAGGGGCGGACAATCAGCCCCAGCATTTT
>TRBV11-2|TRBD1|NA|TRBJ2-6
CASSSMRDSVSGANVLTF
TGTGCCAGCAGCTCTATGAGGGACAGCGTTTCTGGGGCCAACGTCCTGACTTTC
>TRBV5-1|TRBD1|NA|TRBJ1-3
CATRQGTSGNTIYF
TGCGCCACAAGACAGGGTACCTCTGGAAACACCATATATTTT
>TRBV6-6|NA|NA|TRBJ2-7
CASSYSEGAYEQYF
TGTGCCAGCAGTTACTCGGAGGGCGCCTACGAGCAGTACTTC
>TRBV6-5|TRBD1|once|TRBJ1-3
CASSYSTTGAGNTIYF
TGTGCCAGCAGCTACTCTACCACAGGGGCTGGAAACACCATATATTTT
>TRBV12-3/TRBV12-4|NA|NA|TRBJ1-2
CASSLQGKYGYTF
TGTGCCAGCAGTCTCCAGGGGAAATATGGCTACACCTTC
>TRBV21-1|NA|once|TRBJ1-5
CASRDRMVSNQPQHF
TGTGCCAGCAGGGACAGAATGGTCAGCAATCAGCCCCAGCATTTT
>TRBV7-9|TRBD1|NA|TRBJ2-7
CASSPPGTGDLYEQYF
TGTGCCAGCAGCCCTCCGGGGACAGGGGACCTCTACGAGCAGTACTTC
>TRBV27|NA|once|TRBJ2-1
CASGAGARYNEQFF
TGTGCCAGCGGGGCAGGGGCCCGCTACAATGAGCAGTTCTTC
>TRBV30|NA|NA|TRBJ2-3
CAWITDRFTSTDTQYF
TGTGCCTGGATTACTGACAGATTTACTAGCACAGATACGCAGTATTTT
>TRBV20-1|NA|NA|TRBJ1-2
CSASIRGSYGYTF
TGCAGTGCTAGTATTAGGGGGAGCTATGGCTACACCTTC
>TRBV9|TRBD2|few|TRBJ2-5
CASSVAGGPGETQYF
TGTGCCAGCAGCGTAGCGGGGGGGCCGGGGGAGACCCAGTACTTC
>TRBV29-1|TRBD2|NA|TRBJ2-7
CSVITSGGSYEQYF
TGCAGCGTTATTACTAGCGGGGGTTCCTACGAGCAGTACTTC
>TRBV18|TRBD1|NA|TRBJ1-2
CASSPGDRVRGYTF
TGTGCCAGCTCACCCGGCGACAGGGTCCGTGGCTACACCTTC
>TRBV29-1|NA|NA|TRBJ1-3
CSVRTDLLSGNTIYF
TGCAGCGTCCGGACAGACCTTCTCTCTGGAAACACCATATATTTT